This TCR beta chain was documented in a study of blood T cell repertoires in COVID-19. Turning to the study itself: Samples representing acute and convalescent COVID-19 were sourced from the United States, Italy and Spain.

V shed 0 bases and J 1 base; nucleotides not matched to a gene: 6. CDR1 and CDR2 (germline): SGHRS, YFSETQ. The CDR3 runs 16 residues. Generated by immunoSEQ multiplex PCR, the TCRdb table keeps only in-frame clones and is missing some. Among roughly 68,000 clones, approximately 86% were seen once, and the ten largest hold roughly a sixth. Comments on this clone: The sample carries other DNA sequences with the same CDR3.

V gene TRBV5-1 combines with J gene TRBJ2-7, with 8 bases lining up with TRBD1. Sequencing input: peripheral blood. The sequence derives from an elderly man with active COVID-19. The chain's CDR3 is CASSLAGQGSSYEQYF. CDR3 in DNA: TGCGCCAGCAGCTTGGCTGGACAGGGATCGTCCTACGAGCAGTACTTC.